Below, 31 T cell receptor beta chains from the same sample are listed, as sequenced in a study of tumor-infiltrating lymphocytes in primary liver carcinoma. A primer in the constant region served to generate TCR beta cDNA from approximately 500 ng of total RNA. Amplification in three nested multiplex PCR rounds with slightly modified ARM-PCR gave rise to TCR beta libraries. The study ran its first two PCR rounds for 9 to 10 cycles each, using TRBV1-TRBV30 forward primers and a C-beta reverse primer. TCRdb ran MiXCR on the multiplex PCR reads and lists one entry per CDR3 protein. This table has tens of thousands of distinct CDR3 sequences, around 81% appearing once. Scientists recovered RNA and DNA together from approximately 20-30 mg of unsorted bulk tissue. The sequencing input was liver tumor tissue from sampling region 2. The sample's subset: tumor region T2, inferior pole. These receptors were obtained from a woman aged 25 to 39 with primary liver carcinoma and hepatitis B virus infection.

The V call is TRBV12-3 or TRBV12-4, the J call TRBJ2-5, with 8 positions matching TRBD1. The CDR3 runs 16 residues. The J segment lost 11 bases and the V segment lost 5 bases, leaving 19 bases of the junction unmatched. As DNA, the CDR3 is TGTGCCAGCAGTCTTCGTACAGGGGGAACACAAGTGACTCAGTACTTC. Amino acid sequence: CASSLRTGGTQVTQYF.

Remarks on this clonotype: At one of its ends the junction is not consistent with the germline gene, which may arise from a read error. The J gene is TRBJ2-7, the V gene TRBV4-2; D is uncertain. Germline values: CDR1 LGHNA, CDR2 YNFKEQ. The CDR3 is made up of 14 amino acids. Here the CDR3 DNA reads TGTGCCAGTAGCTTAGGGCCCTATGTTTACGAGCAGCACTTC. Protein sequence: CASSLGPYVYEQHF.

This clonotype was recorded once. One end of the junction varies from germline; a read error may be responsible. The rearrangement uses TRBV11-3 and TRBJ2-5; the match to TRBD2 covers 11 bases. From germline, CDR1 is SGHNT and CDR2 YENEEA. There are 18 residues in the CDR3. This CDR3 reads CASNPSSLAGANGEAQYF. CDR3 bases: TGTGCCAGCAACCCTAGTTCACTAGCGGGAGCTAACGGAGAGGCCCAGTACTTC. The variable domain in full, completed from reference TRBV11-3 and TRBJ2-5, reads EAGVVQSPRYKIIEKKQPVAFWCNPISGHNTLYWYLQNLGQGPELLIRYENEEAVDDSQLPKDRFSAERLKGVDSTLKIQPAELGDSAVYLCASNPSSLAGANGEAQYFGPGTRLLVL.

Concerning this clonotype itself: A junction end diverges from the germline sequence, so it may reflect a read error. The chain joins TRBV6-6 to TRBJ2-3; D is uncertain. Germline loops: CDR1 MNHNY, CDR2 SVGAGI (reference sequence). The CDR3 contains 17 residues. This CDR3 reads CASCYQTGPRRTDMRYF. CDR3 DNA sequence: TGTGCCAGCTGTTACCAGACCGGACCTCGACGCACAGATATGCGGTATTTT.

The chain links TRBV4-3 to TRBJ2-7; a weak D match, TRBD1 (6 bases). CDR1 is LGHNA and CDR2 is YSLEER in the germline V gene. V lost 0 bases to trimming and J lost 7 bases, with 16 bases between them. The CDR3 contains 15 residues. The CDR3 nucleotides read TGCGCCAGCAGCCAAGATCAATTAACAGGGCGGGAGCAGTACTTC. Translation: CASSQDQLTGREQYF.

A word on this clonotype: A junction end diverges from the germline sequence, so it may reflect a read error. CDR3 sequence reads: CASSTRDRGRKKWSNTEAFF. The CDR3 DNA reads TGTGCCAGCAGCACTCGGGACAGGGGGCGCAAGAAGTGGAGTAACACTGAAGCTTTTTTT. This chain connects TRBV11-2 to TRBJ1-1; 12 nucleotides line up with TRBD1. The CDR3 contains 20 residues. Germline CDR1 and CDR2: SGHAT and FQNNGV.

About this clonotype itself: No conserved phenylalanine or tryptophan is present at the end of the CDR3, so a read error is the likely explanation. The chain combines TRBV4-3 with TRBJ2-7; D not certain. Germline CDR1 reads LGHNA; CDR2 reads YSLEER. The CDR3 sequence is 16 residues long. This chain's CDR3 is CASSQDIHSLPYEQYL. The CDR3 bases are TGTGCCAGCAGCCAAGATATACACAGTCTCCCCTACGAGCAGTACCTC.

This clonotype is medium-sized. The chain uses TRBV28 and TRBJ2-7, with 9 bases that match TRBD2. V dropped 4 bases and J dropped 5; count of bases not matched to a gene: 12. From germline, CDR1 is MDHEN and CDR2 SYDVKM. This CDR3 contains 16 residues. Here the CDR3 DNA reads TGTGCCAGCAGTTCGCCTTGGCTAGCGGGAATCAACGAGCAGTACTTC. Translation gives CASSSPWLAGINEQYF.

As to this clonotype: A much larger clone differs by one base, so this may be a read error. The rearrangement joins TRBV2 to TRBJ2-1, with D perhaps TRBD2 (5 bases). The CDR3 is made up of 13 amino acids. The germline V gene has CDR1 SNHLY and CDR2 FYNNEI. V shed 4 bases and J shed 13 bases, with 17 bases lying between them. DNA for the CDR3: TGTGCCAGCAGTGTCGTCCGGACTTACGGTCAGTTCTTC. It yields the protein CASSVVRTYGQFF.

This clonotype was seen once. Because the CDR3 is missing its conserved closing phenylalanine or tryptophan, this is likely a read error. V and J are TRBV12-3 or TRBV12-4 and TRBJ2-3; D gene unclear. The V end was cut by 3 bases, the J end by 0 bases, with 7 bases between. There are 14 residues in the CDR3. CDR3 protein: CASSFGCSTDTQYS. CDR3 bases: TGTGCCAGCAGTTTTGGTTGCAGCACAGATACGCAGTATTCT.

V and J are TRBV4-3 and TRBJ2-1; D remains unclear. The V end lost 11 bases, the J end lost 0 bases, and 20 bases lay between the germline ends. The CDR3 consists of 16 residues. Germline V lookup: CDR1 LGHNA, CDR2 YSLEER. This chain's CDR3 is CARGQDVGSSYNEQFF. In DNA form, the CDR3 reads TGCGCCCGCGGCCAAGATGTGGGAAGCTCCTACAATGAGCAGTTCTTC.

In regard to this clonotype: Because the CDR3 is missing its conserved closing phenylalanine or tryptophan, this is likely a read error. It is unclear where the CDR3 begins or ends on the DNA, so no DNA is shown, and the CDR3 is as TCRdb lists it. The chain joins TRBV30 to TRBJ1-1; the table's TRBD1 call for D was not verified on the DNA. The CDR3 has 13 residues if both end residues are counted. Germline V gives CDR1 GTSNPN, CDR2 SVGIG (reference sequence). The CDR3 protein is CAWDSQGGPEAFL.

Turning to this clonotype: Being one base from a much bigger clone, this may be a read error. J is TRBJ2-7 and V is TRBV5-1; D is perhaps TRBD2 (5 bases). Germline CDR1 SGHRS, CDR2 YFSETQ. This CDR3 has 15 amino acids. CDR3 sequence reads: CAISPRADSVSEQYF. CDR3 coding DNA: TGCGCCATCAGCCCGAGGGCGGACTCCGTTTCCGAGCAGTACTTC.

As for this clonotype: The CDR3 does not close with the conserved phenylalanine or tryptophan, likely indicating a read error. No DNA is shown, since the ends of the CDR3 on it are uncertain; the CDR3 is the one TCRdb lists. The chain recombines TRBV11-2 with TRBJ2-3; TRBD1 reflects the table's D call only, with no check against the DNA. Germline CDR1 and CDR2: SGHAT and FQNNGV. With termini counted, the CDR3 has 16 amino acids. CDR3 sequence: CACSRRGGLSTDTLYL.

With regard to this clonotype: This is likely a read error, given that the CDR3 carries no conserved phenylalanine or tryptophan at its end. No DNA is shown, since the ends of the CDR3 on it are uncertain; the CDR3 is the one TCRdb lists. The V call is TRBV10-3, the J call TRBJ2-1; the table's D call, TRBD1, has no DNA check behind it. Germline V gene lookup returns CDR1 ENHRY and CDR2 SYGVKD. 14 amino acids form the CDR3, both terminal residues included. The CDR3 loop reads CAISPTATRDEHLI.

This clonotype was recorded a few times. The chain uses TRBV4-3 and TRBJ2-1; a weak D match, TRBD2 (6 bases). This CDR3 contains 16 residues. CDR1 and CDR2 from the germline V gene are LGHNA and YSLEER. The CDR3 region has the DNA TGCACCTGGAGCCAAGATGCGGGAAGCTCCTACAATGAGCAGTTCTTC. Residues: CTWSQDAGSSYNEQFF.

Note on this clonotype: A read error is likely, as this CDR3 ends without the conserved phenylalanine or tryptophan. The chain joins TRBV30 to TRBJ2-7; a weak D match, TRBD1 (5 bases). CDR3 length: 14 amino acids. V lost 7 bases to trimming and J lost 0 bases, with 16 bases between them. The V gene's germline CDR1 is GTSNPN and CDR2 SVGIG (reference sequence). The DNA of the CDR3 is TGTGCCTCAAGTGTCAGGGCCCACTCCTACGAGCAGTACCTC. It translates to CASSVRAHSYEQYL.

The CDR3 DNA reads as TGTGCCAGCAGCCCGTCCGGGACTAGAGCACTTGAGCAGTTCTTC. Translated, it gives CASSPSGTRALEQFF. This chain links TRBV12-3 or TRBV12-4 with TRBJ2-1; 8 bases fit TRBD2. V dropped 6 bases and J dropped 9; count of bases not matched to a gene: 13. The CDR3 contains 15 residues.

As concerns this clonotype: A clone one base away is much larger, so this may be a read error. This chain links TRBV5-4 with TRBJ1-5; 7 bases align to TRBD1. This CDR3 has 16 amino acids. V shed 0 bases and J 1 base; nucleotides not matched to a gene: 4. Germline V lookup: CDR1 SGHNT, CDR2 YYREEE (reference sequence). The CDR3 here is CASSLGGQWSNQPQHF. The CDR3 nucleotides read TGTGCCAGCAGCTTGGGGGGACAGTGGAGCAATCAGCCCCAGCATTTT.

For this clonotype: Mismatch with germline at one junction end may stem from a read error. This sequence joins TRBV7-9 and TRBJ2-3; the D gene could be TRBD1 or TRBD2 (5 bases each). The CDR3 extends over 16 amino acids. Germline V lookup: CDR1 SEHNR, CDR2 FQNEAQ (reference sequence). CDR3 coding DNA: TGTGCCACCAGCTCGGCGCGAGGGGTTAGCGCAGATACGCAGTATTTT. Protein product: CATSSARGVSADTQYF. The entire variable domain, with the rest obtained from reference TRBV7-9 and TRBJ2-3, is as follows: DTGVSQNPRHKITKRGQNVTFRCDPISEHNRLYWYRQTLGQGPEFLTYFQNEAQLEKSRLLSDRFSAERPKGSFSTLEIQRTEQGDSAMYLCATSSARGVSADTQYFGPGTRLTVL.

A remark on this clonotype: The germline gene is not matched at one end of the junction; a read error may be the cause. This chain uses TRBV4-3 with TRBJ2-3; D not resolved. This CDR3 is built from 18 residues. CDR1 LGHNA and CDR2 YSLEER come from the germline V gene. The CDR3 nucleotides read TGCGCCAACAGCCAGTCGGTCTGGTTGGGTGATCCCGATGTTACGCAGTATTTT. Translating gives CANSQSVWLGDPDVTQYF.

V gene TRBV11-2 combines with J gene TRBJ2-2; a possible D gene is TRBD1 (5 bases). The germline V and J ends were trimmed by 11 bases and 3 bases, with 19 bases remaining between them. The CDR3 covers 15 residues. Germline CDR1 is SGHAT and CDR2 is FQNNGV. The CDR3 nucleotides are TGTGCCCGCGGCTTACTCAGGGCGGACACCGGGGAGCTGTTTTTT. It specifies CARGLLRADTGELFF.

In the case of this clonotype: The junction differs from germline at one of its ends, possibly a read error. J is TRBJ2-7 and V is TRBV5-6; TRBD1 might be the D (5 bases). This CDR3 is 13 amino acids long. Per the germline V gene, CDR1 is SGHDT and CDR2 is YYEEEE. The CDR3: CANSLWTWLSQYF. The CDR3 DNA sequence: TGTGCCAACAGCTTATGGACATGGCTATCGCAGTACTTC.

In this sample, this clonotype turned up many times. This sequence may be a read error, since a much larger clone differs from it by one base. The genes are TRBV7-8 and TRBJ2-7; 12 nucleotides match TRBD2. From germline, CDR1 is SGHVS and CDR2 FQNEAQ. The CDR3 consists of 15 residues. The CDR3 protein is CASSRTSGANYKQYF. Here the CDR3 DNA reads TGTGCCAGCAGTAGGACTAGCGGGGCCAACTACAAGCAGTACTTC.

Concerning this clonotype: One junction end does not reproduce the germline sequence, and a read error may be involved. The rearrangement uses TRBV6-6 and TRBJ1-1, with a tentative D call TRBD1 (5 bases). The CDR3 extends over 15 amino acids. Looked up from germline, CDR1 is MNHNY and CDR2 is SVGAGI (reference sequence). CDR3: CSSSYSGRGGTEAFF. The CDR3 DNA follows: TGTTCCAGCAGTTACTCAGGACGGGGGGGCACTGAAGCTTTCTTT.

As for this clonotype: Given the absence of the conserved phenylalanine or tryptophan at the CDR3 end, a read error is likely. The chain joins TRBV11-2 to TRBJ2-3; 10 bases match TRBD2. Germline V gene sequence: CDR1 SGHAT, CDR2 FQNNGV. With 8 bases clipped from V and 4 bases from J, the junction kept 9 bases outside the gene matches. CDR3 length: 15 residues. CDR3 sequence reads: CASCLGSGRADTQYC. CDR3 nucleotides: TGTGCCAGCTGTTTAGGAAGCGGGAGGGCAGATACGCAGTATTGT.

Comment on this clonotype: This clone may be a read error of a much larger clone one base away. The chain links TRBV11-3 to TRBJ2-7; 12 nucleotides line up with TRBD1. The CDR3 extends over 15 amino acids. Germline CDR1 SGHNT, CDR2 YENEEA. This CDR3 reads CVSSPGTGGNYVQYF. CDR3 in DNA: TGTGTCAGCAGCCCCGGGACAGGGGGCAACTACGTGCAGTACTTC.

The J gene is TRBJ1-1, the V gene TRBV29-1, with D possibly being TRBD1 (5 bases). This CDR3 has 13 residues. Germline assignment: CDR1 SQVTM and CDR2 ANQGSEA. Trimming removed 5 bases from V and 10 bases from J, with 20 bases in between. The CDR3 sequence is CSVLSRRTTGAFF. CDR3 in DNA: TGCAGCGTTCTCAGCAGGAGAACCACAGGAGCTTTCTTT.

This clonotype turned up a few times. A much larger clone differs by one base, so this may be a read error. The V gene is TRBV11-2, the J gene TRBJ1-5; a weak D match, TRBD1 (5 bases). CDR1 and CDR2 from the germline V gene are SGHAT and FQNNGV. The CDR3 runs to 15 residues. DNA of the CDR3: TGTGCCAGCAGCCCCAGGGACGTGAGCAATCAGTCCCAGCATTTT. It is translated as CASSPRDVSNQSQHF.

Notes on this clonotype: At one boundary the junction diverges from the germline segment, which might be a read error. This rearrangement joins TRBV28 to TRBJ2-4; TRBD2 agrees at 8 bases. The CDR3 spans 15 residues. In germline, CDR1 is MDHEN, CDR2 SYDVKM. The CDR3 loop is CVSSLWAGGNDIQYF. CDR3 in DNA: TGTGTCAGCAGTTTATGGGCGGGAGGCAACGACATTCAGTACTTC.

To note about this clonotype: Compared with germline, one end of the junction differs, possibly owing to a read error. The chain is built from TRBV4-2 and TRBJ2-7; TRBD1 aligns across 10 bases. Germline V lookup: CDR1 LGHNA, CDR2 YNFKEQ. The CDR3 spans 18 residues. The CDR3 nucleotides read TGTACCAGGAGCCAGAAACACCTAGGACAGGGGGGACCGCGCGAGCAGTACTTC. As protein: CTRSQKHLGQGGPREQYF.